This TCR beta chain was found in a study of Graves' ophthalmopathy and Graves' hyperthyroidism. Amplification targeted the TCR beta CDR3 regions, with RNA transcripts as the source material. RT-PCR was first run with HTBI primers, then multiplex PCR in a second round. Using its own MiXCR run on the multiplex PCR reads, TCRdb lists one record per CDR3 protein. The sample shows over 500,000 distinct CDR3 sequences, about 20% of them seen only once. Per germline, CDR1 LGHDT and CDR2 YNNKEL (reference sequence). The CDR3 is made up of 14 amino acids. Trimming left V 4 bases short and J 4 bases short, with 10 bases between. In this cohort, patients with other autoimmune diseases, uncontrolled infections, pregnancy or lactation were excluded. Diagnostic conclusions were grounded in clinical symptoms, serum thyroxine, TRAb, thyroid ultrasound and orbital computed tomography. Turning to this clonotype: The antigen is undetermined.

Study-wide points: The authors also found most expanded thyroid clonotypes above 0.001 frequency in blood.

This chain links TRBV3-1 with TRBJ2-2; possibly TRBD1 for D (6 bases). The source is a woman under 30 with stable Graves' hyperthyroidism. Some clones in this sample may be carry-over from other donors' samples. The sample consisted of peripheral blood. The CDR3 nucleotides read TGTGCCAGCAGCCGGAAACAGGGCACCGGGGAGCTGTTTTTT. Protein: CASSRKQGTGELFF.